A selection of T cell receptor beta chains follows, all from one sample in a study of T cells in Graves' hyperthyroidism and ophthalmopathy. Each CDR3 protein is one row after TCRdb ran MiXCR on the multiplex PCR reads. The sample yields 500,000 to 650,000 distinct CDR3 sequences, about 20% seen once. Sequenced sample: blood. All receptors derive from a man between 35 and 55 years old with Graves' ophthalmopathy. Each CDR3 is given with its conserved first and last residue. D genes are given only for firm matches. Size is stated for part of the rows, as once, few or many counts, or as a class when the clone is expanded.

size: few; J: TRBJ2-5; D: .; V: TRBV9; DNA: TGTGCCAGCAGCGCCTTTACGGGCGTCGAGACCCAGTACTTC; CDR3: CASSAFTGVETQYF
size: few; J: TRBJ2-7; D: TRBD2; V: TRBV19; DNA: TGTGCCAGTAGTATTACGGGACAACAGGGACTAGCGGGTAATCACTACGAGCAGTACTTC; CDR3: CASSITGQQGLAGNHYEQYF
size: few; J: TRBJ1-6; D: .; V: TRBV29-1; DNA: TGCAGCGTTCGAGAAGGTGGTTCCTATAATTCACCCCTCCACTTT; CDR3: CSVREGGSYNSPLHF
size: .; J: TRBJ1-2; D: .; V: TRBV5-6; DNA: TGTGCCAGCAGGACTCGAGGCCCGGCTAACTATGGCTACACCTTC; CDR3: CASRTRGPANYGYTF
size: many; J: TRBJ1-1; D: .; V: TRBV27; DNA: TGTGCCAGCTGCAGGTCGGGTGTGGACACTGAAGCTTTCTTT; CDR3: CASCRSGVDTEAFF
size: .; J: TRBJ1-2; D: .; V: TRBV7-8; DNA: TGTGCCAGCAGCTTGAGGAGATGGGATGGCTACACCTTC; CDR3: CASSLRRWDGYTF
size: many; J: TRBJ2-1; D: .; V: TRBV7-2; DNA: TGTGCCAGCAGCACCCTTAGGAGTCTCTACAATGAGCAGTTCTTC; CDR3: CASSTLRSLYNEQFF
size: few; J: TRBJ1-2; D: .; V: TRBV28; DNA: TGTGCCAGCATTTCTAAAAGGGGAGGCTACACCTTC; CDR3: CASISKRGGYTF
size: many; J: TRBJ2-5; D: .; V: TRBV3-1; DNA: TGTGCCAGCAGCCAAGCGATAAAGACCCAGTACTTC; CDR3: CASSQAIKTQYF
size: few; J: TRBJ1-3; D: TRBD1; V: TRBV27; DNA: TGTGCCAGCAGGGCAGGGGGCGAAGGAAACACCATATATTTT; CDR3: CASRAGGEGNTIYF
size: few; J: TRBJ1-4; D: .; V: TRBV2; DNA: TGTGCCCGCCGGGGGGGGCAGTCTAATGAAAAACTGTTTTTT; CDR3: CARRGGQSNEKLFF
size: many; J: TRBJ2-3; D: .; V: TRBV15; DNA: TGTGCCACCAGCATTAGCCTCGGGACAGATACGCAGTATTTT; CDR3: CATSISLGTDTQYF
size: few; J: TRBJ1-1; D: TRBD1; V: TRBV18; DNA: TGTGCCAGCTCACCACTGGCAGGGGGCCGCTCCGCTGAAGCTTTCTTT; CDR3: CASSPLAGGRSAEAFF
size: few; J: TRBJ2-1; D: .; V: TRBV18; DNA: TGTGCCAGCTCAACAAACAGGGAATTAGGGATCTTC; CDR3: CASSTNRELGIF
size: few; J: TRBJ2-7; D: .; V: TRBV20-1; DNA: TGCAGTGCCCTACGGGTAGTCGAGCAGTACTTC; CDR3: CSALRVVEQYF
size: few; J: TRBJ2-7; D: TRBD1; V: TRBV2; DNA: TGTGCCAGCAGTGATCAGCGTCCCGGGACAGCTTCCTACGAGCAGTACTTC; CDR3: CASSDQRPGTASYEQYF
size: many; J: TRBJ1-4; D: TRBD1; V: TRBV28; DNA: TGTGCCAGCAGGGCGACAGGGCCAACTAATGAAAAACTGTTTTTT; CDR3: CASRATGPTNEKLFF